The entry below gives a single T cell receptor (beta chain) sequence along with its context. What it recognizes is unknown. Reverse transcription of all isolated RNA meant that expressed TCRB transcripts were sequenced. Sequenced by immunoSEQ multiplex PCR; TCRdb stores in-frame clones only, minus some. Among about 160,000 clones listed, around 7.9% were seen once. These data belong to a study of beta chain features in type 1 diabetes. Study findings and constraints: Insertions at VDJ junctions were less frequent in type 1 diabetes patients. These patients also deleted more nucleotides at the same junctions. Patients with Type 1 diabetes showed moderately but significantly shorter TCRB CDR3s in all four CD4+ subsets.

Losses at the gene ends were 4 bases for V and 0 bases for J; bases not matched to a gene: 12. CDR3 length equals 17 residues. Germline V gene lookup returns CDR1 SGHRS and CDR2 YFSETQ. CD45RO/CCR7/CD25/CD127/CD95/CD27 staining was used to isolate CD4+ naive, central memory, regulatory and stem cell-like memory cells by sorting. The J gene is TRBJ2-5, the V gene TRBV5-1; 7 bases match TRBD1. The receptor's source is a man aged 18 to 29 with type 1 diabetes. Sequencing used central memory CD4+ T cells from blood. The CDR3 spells CASSEGRTGEDQETQYF. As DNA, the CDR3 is TGCGCCAGCAGCGAGGGTAGGACAGGAGAAGACCAAGAGACCCAGTACTTC.